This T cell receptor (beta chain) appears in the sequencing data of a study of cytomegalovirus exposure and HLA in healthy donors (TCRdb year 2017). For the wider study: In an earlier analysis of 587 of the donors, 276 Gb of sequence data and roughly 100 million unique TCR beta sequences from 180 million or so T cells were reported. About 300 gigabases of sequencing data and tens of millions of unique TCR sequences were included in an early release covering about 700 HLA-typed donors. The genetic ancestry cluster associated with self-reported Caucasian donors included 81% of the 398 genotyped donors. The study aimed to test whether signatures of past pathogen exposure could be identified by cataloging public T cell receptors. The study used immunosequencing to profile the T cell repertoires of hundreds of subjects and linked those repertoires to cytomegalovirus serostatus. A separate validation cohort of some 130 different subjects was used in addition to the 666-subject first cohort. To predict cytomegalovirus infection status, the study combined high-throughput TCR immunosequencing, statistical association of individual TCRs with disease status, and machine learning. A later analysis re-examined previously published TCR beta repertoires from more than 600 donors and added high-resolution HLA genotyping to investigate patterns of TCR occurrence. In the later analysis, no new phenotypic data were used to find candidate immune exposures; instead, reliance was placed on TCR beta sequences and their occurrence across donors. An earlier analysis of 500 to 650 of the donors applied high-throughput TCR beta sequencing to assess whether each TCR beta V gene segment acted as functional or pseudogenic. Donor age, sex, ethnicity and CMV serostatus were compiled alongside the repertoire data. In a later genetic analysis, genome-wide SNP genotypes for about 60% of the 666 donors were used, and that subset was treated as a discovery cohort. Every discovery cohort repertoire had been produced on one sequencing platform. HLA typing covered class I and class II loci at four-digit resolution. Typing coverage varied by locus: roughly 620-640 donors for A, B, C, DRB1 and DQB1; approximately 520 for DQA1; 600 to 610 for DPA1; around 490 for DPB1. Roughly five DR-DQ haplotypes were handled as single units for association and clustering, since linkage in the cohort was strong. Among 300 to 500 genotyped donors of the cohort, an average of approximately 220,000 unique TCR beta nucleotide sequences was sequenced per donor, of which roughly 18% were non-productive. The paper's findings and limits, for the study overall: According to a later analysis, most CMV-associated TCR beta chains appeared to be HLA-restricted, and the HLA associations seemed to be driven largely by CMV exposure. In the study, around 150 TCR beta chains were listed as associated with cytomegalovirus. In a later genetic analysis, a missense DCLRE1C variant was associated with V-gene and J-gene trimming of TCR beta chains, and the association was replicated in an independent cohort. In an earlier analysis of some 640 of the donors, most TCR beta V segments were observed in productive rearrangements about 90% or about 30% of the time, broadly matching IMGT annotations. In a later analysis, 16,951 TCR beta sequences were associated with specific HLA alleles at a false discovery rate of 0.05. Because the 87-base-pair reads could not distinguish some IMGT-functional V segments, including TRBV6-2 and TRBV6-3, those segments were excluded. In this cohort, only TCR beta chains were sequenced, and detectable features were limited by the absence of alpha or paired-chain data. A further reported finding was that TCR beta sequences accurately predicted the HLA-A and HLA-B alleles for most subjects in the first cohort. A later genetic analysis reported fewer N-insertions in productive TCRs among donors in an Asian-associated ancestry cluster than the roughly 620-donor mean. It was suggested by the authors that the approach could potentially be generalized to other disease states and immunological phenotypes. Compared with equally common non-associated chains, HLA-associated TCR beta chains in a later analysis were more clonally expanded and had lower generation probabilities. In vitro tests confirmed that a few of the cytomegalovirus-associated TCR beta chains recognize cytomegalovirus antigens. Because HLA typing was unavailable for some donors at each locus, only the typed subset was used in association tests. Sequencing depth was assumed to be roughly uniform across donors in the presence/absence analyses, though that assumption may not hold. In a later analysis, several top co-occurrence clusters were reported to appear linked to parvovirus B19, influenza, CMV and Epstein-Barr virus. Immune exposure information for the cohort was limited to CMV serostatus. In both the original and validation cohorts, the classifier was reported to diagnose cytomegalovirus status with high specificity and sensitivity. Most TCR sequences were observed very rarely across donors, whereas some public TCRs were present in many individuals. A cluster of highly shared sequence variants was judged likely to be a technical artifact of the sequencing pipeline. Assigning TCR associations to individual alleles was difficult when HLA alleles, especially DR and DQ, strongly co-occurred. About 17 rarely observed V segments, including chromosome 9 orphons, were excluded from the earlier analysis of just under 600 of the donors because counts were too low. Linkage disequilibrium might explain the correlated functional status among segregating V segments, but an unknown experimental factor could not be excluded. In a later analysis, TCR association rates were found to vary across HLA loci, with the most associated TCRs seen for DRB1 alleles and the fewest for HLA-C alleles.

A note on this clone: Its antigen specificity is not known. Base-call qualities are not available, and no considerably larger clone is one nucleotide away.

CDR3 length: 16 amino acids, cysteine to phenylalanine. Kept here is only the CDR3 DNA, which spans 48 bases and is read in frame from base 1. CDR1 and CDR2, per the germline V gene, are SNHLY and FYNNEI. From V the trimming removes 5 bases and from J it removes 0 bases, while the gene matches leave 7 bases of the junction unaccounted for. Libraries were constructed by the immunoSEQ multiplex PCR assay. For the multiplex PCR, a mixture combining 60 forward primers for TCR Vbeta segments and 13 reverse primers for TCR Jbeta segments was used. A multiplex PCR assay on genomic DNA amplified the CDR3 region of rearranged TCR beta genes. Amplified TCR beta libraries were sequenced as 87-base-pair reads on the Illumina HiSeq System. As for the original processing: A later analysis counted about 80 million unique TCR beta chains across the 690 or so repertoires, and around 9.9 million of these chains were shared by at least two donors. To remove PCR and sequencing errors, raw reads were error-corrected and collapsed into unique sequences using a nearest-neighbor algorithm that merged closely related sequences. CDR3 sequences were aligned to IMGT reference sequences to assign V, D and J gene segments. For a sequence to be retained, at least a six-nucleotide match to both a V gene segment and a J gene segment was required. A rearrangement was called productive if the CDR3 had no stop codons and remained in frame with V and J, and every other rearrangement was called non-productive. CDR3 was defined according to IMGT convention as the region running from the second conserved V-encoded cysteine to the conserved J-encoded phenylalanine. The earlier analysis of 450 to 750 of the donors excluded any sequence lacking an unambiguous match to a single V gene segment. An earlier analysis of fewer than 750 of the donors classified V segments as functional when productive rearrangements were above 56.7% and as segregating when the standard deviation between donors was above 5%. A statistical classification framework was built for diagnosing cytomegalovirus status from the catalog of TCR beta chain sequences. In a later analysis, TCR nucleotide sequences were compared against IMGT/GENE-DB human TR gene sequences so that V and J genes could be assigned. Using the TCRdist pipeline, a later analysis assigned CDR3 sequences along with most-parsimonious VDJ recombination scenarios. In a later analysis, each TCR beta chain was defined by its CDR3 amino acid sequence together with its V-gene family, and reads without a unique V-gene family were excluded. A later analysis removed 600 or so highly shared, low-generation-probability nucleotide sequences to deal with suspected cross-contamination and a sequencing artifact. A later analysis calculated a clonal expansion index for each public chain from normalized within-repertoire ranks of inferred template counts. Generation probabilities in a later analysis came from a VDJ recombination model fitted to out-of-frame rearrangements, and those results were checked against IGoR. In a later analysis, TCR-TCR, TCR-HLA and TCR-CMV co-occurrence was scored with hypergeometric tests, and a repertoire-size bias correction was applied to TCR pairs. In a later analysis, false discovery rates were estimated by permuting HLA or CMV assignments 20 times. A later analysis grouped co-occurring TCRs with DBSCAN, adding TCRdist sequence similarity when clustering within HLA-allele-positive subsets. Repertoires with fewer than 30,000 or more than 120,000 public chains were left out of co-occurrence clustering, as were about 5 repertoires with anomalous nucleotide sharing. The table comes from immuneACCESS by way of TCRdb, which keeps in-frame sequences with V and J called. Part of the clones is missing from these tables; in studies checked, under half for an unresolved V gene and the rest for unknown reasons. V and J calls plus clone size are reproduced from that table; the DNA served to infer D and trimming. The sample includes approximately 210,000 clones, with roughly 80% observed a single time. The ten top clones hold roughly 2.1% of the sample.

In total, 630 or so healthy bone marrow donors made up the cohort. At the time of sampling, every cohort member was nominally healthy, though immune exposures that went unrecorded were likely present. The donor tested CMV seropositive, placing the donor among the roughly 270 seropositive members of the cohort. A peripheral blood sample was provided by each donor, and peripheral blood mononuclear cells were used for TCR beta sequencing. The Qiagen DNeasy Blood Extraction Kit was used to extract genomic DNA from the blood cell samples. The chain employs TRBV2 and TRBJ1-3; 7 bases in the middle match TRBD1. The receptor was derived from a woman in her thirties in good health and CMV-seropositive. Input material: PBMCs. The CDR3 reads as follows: CASSQSTGPSGNTIYF. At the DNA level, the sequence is TGTGCCAGCAGTCAATCGACAGGGCCCTCTGGAAACACCATATATTTT.